Listed below are T cell receptor beta chains from one sample, sequenced in a study of radiotherapy plus CTLA-4 blockade in lung cancer. The table came from immunoSEQ multiplex PCR; TCRdb's copy has only in-frame clones and leaves some out. The data hold roughly 90,000 clones, with more than 70% observed a single time. The sequenced sample was peripheral blood, obtained from a patient treated with radiotherapy plus ipilimumab. The receptors were sampled from a human donor with non-small cell lung cancer that progressed on radiotherapy plus ipilimumab. The CDR3 runs from the conserved cysteine through the conserved F or W. A D gene is named only where the DNA matches it firmly. Expanded clones are given a class, and other clones once, few, many or no size at all.

v_gene	d_gene	j_gene	abundance	CDR3nt	CDR3aa
TRBV4-1	-	TRBJ1-3	few	TGCGCCAGCAGCGGGACGGCATCTGGAAACACCATATATTTT	CASSGTASGNTIYF
TRBV28	-	TRBJ2-7	-	TGTGCCAGCAGTTTCTTTCAGGCCTACGAGCAGTACTTC	CASSFFQAYEQYF
TRBV19	-	TRBJ1-2	-	TGTGCCAGTACCCACAACTATGGCTACACCTTC	CASTHNYGYTF
TRBV14	-	TRBJ2-3	once	TGTGCCAGCAGCCAATTCACAGGGAAGACAGATACGCAGTATTTT	CASSQFTGKTDTQYF
TRBV29-1	TRBD1	TRBJ2-7	-	TGCAGCGTTGCCTACTTCCGGGACAGGGACTACGAGCAGTACTTC	CSVAYFRDRDYEQYF
TRBV27	-	TRBJ2-3	-	TGTGCCAGCAGTTTATGGGGGGGGCCCGGAGATACGCAGTATTTT	CASSLWGGPGDTQYF
TRBV6-1	-	TRBJ1-2	-	TGTGCCATCAGTGAAGGGCAAAAGGAAGGCTACACCTTC	CAISEGQKEGYTF
TRBV6-5	TRBD1	TRBJ2-1	-	TGTGCCAGCAGTTACTCACCGGACAGGGGAGATGAGCAGTTCTTC	CASSYSPDRGDEQFF
TRBV5-1	-	TRBJ1-2	-	TGCGCCAGCAGCCAAGATATAGCTAACTATGGCTACACCTTC	CASSQDIANYGYTF
TRBV7-9	-	TRBJ1-1	-	TGTGCCAGCAGCCCCACTTGGGTTGAAGCTTTCTTT	CASSPTWVEAFF
TRBV28	-	TRBJ2-7	once	TGTGCCAGCAGTCTGGCGCGGAGGTTCGAGCAGTACTTC	CASSLARRFEQYF
TRBV28	-	TRBJ1-5	-	TGTGCCAGCAGTTTAGCCCATTATAGCAATCAGCCCCAGCATTTT	CASSLAHYSNQPQHF
TRBV7-7	TRBD2	TRBJ2-5	-	TGTGCCAGCAGCCTCGGACTAGCGGATCAGATGCAAGAGACCCAGTACTTC	CASSLGLADQMQETQYF
TRBV27	-	TRBJ1-2	-	TGTGCCAGCAGTCCATATGGAGAACAGGGATACTATGGCTACACCTTC	CASSPYGEQGYYGYTF
TRBV5-1	-	TRBJ2-6	-	TGCGCCAGCAGCTTGGTGGTCTCTGGGGCCAACGTCCTGACTTTC	CASSLVVSGANVLTF
TRBV6-6	-	TRBJ1-6	-	TGTGCCAGCAGTTACTCTGGGGAAATCAATTCACCCCTCCACTTT	CASSYSGEINSPLHF
TRBV5-1	TRBD2	TRBJ2-1	-	TGCGCCAGCAGCCCAGGGACTAGCGGGGGCCTTTATAATGAGCAGTTCTTC	CASSPGTSGGLYNEQFF
TRBV9	-	TRBJ1-1	-	TGTGCCAGCAGCGAACAGCTGAACACTGAAGCTTTCTTT	CASSEQLNTEAFF
TRBV21-1	-	TRBJ2-4	-	TGTGCCAGCAGCAAAGTTATCGGGAGGGCCCTGGTCAAAAACATTCAGTACTTC	CASSKVIGRALVKNIQYF
TRBV11-2	-	TRBJ2-4	-	TGTGCCAGCAGCTTAGAGTACATTCAGTACTTC	CASSLEYIQYF
TRBV29-1	TRBD1	TRBJ1-2	-	TGCAGCGTCGAAGGGGGCAAAGCGGGCTATGGCTACACCTTC	CSVEGGKAGYGYTF
TRBV5-4	TRBD2	TRBJ2-2	-	TGTGCCAGCAGCTCCGGACTAGCGGGGGCGGGCACCGGGGAGCTGTTTTTT	CASSSGLAGAGTGELFF